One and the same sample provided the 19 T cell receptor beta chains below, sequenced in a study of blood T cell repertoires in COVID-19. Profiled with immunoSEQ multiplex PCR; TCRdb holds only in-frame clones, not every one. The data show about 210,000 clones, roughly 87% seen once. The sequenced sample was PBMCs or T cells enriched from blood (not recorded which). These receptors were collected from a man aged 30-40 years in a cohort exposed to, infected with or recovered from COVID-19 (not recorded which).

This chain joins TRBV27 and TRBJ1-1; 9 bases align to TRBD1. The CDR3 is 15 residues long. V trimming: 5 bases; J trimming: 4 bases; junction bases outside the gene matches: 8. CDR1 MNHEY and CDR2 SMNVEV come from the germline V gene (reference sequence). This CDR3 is CASSPWDREGTEAFF. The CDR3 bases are TGTGCCAGCAGTCCGTGGGACAGGGAGGGCACTGAAGCTTTCTTT.

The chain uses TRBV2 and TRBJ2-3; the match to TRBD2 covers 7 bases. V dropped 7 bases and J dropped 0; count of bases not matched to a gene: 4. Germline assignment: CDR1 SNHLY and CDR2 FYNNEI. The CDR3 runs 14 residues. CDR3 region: CASTSGASTDTQYF. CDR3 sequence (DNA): TGTGCCAGCACGAGCGGGGCGAGCACAGATACGCAGTATTTT.

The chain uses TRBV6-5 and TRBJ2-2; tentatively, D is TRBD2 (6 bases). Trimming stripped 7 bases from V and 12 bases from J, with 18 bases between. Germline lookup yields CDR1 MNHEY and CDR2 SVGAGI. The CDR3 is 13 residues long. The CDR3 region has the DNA TGTGCCAGCACCCCGGGACTCCAGTCGAAGCTGTTTTTT. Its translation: CASTPGLQSKLFF.

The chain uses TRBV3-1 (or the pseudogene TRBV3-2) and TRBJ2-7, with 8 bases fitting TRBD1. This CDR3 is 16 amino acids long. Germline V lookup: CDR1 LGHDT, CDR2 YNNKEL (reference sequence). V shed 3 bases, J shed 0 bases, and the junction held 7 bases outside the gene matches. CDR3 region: CASSHRGQGYSYEQYF. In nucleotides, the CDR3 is TGTGCCAGCAGCCACCGAGGACAGGGCTACTCCTACGAGCAGTACTTC.

CDR3 bases: TGTGCCAGCAGCCAGAGGGGAGTTGGGACAGGGACCTACGAGCAGTACTTC. This sequence encodes CASSQRGVGTGTYEQYF. The chain couples TRBV7-2 to TRBJ2-7; 9 bases are shared with TRBD1. Germline CDR1 reads SGHTA; CDR2 reads FQGNSA. Germline trimming cut 5 bases from V and 2 bases from J; bases unmatched to any gene: 13. The CDR3 loop spans 17 amino acids.

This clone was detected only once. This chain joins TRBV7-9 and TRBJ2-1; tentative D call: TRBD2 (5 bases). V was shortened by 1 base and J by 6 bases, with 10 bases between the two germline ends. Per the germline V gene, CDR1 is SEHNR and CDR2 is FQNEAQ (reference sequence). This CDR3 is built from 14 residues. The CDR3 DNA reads TGTGCCAGCAGCTTAGATGGACTCATCAATGAGCAGTTCTTC. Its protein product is CASSLDGLINEQFF.

CDR3 amino acids: CASSLTGGGTYEQYF. The CDR3 DNA reads as TGTGCCAGCAGCTTGACAGGGGGCGGAACCTACGAGCAGTACTTC. The V and J genes are TRBV5-6 and TRBJ2-7; 9 bases agree with TRBD1. This CDR3 is built from 15 residues. The V gene's germline CDR1 is SGHDT and CDR2 YYEEEE. Trimming at V came to 1 base and at J to 2 bases, leaving 4 bases not matched to a gene. Based on the CDR3 plus reference TRBV5-6 and TRBJ2-7, the full variable domain is DAGVTQSPTHLIKTRGQQVTLRCSPKSGHDTVSWYQQALGQGPQFIFQYYEEEERQRGNFPDRFSGHQFPNYSSELNVNALLLGDSALYLCASSLTGGGTYEQYFGPGTRLTVT.

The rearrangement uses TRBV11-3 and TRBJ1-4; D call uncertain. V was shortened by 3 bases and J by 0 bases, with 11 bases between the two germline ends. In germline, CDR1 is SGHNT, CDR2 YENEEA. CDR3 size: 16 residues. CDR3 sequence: CASSFVGIPTNEKLFF. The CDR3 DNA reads TGTGCCAGCAGCTTCGTCGGGATTCCAACTAATGAAAAACTGTTTTTT.

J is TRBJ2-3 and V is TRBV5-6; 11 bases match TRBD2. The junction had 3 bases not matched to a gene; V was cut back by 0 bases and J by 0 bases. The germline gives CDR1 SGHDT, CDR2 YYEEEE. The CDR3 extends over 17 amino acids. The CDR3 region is CASSLGTSGLSTDTQYF. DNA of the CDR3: TGTGCCAGCAGCTTGGGGACTAGCGGGCTTAGCACAGATACGCAGTATTTT.

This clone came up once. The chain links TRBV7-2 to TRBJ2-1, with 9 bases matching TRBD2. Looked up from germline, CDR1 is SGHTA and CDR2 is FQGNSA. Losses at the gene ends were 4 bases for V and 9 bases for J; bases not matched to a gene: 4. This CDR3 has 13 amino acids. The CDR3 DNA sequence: TGTGCCAGCAGCTCGGGACTAGCAGGTGAGCAGTTCTTC. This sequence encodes CASSSGLAGEQFF. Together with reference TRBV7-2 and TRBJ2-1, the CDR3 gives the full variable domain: GAGVSQSPSNKVTEKGKDVELRCDPISGHTALYWYRQSLGQGLEFLIYFQGNSAPDKSGLPSDRFSAERTGGSVSTLTIQRTQQEDSAVYLCASSSGLAGEQFFGPGTRLTVL.

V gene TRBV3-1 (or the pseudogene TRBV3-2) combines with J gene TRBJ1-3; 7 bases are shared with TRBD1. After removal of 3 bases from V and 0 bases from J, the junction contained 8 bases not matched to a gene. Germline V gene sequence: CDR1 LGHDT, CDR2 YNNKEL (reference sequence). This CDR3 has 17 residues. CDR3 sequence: CASSQGWGQSSGNTIYF. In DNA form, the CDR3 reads TGTGCCAGCAGCCAGGGGTGGGGACAGAGCTCTGGAAACACCATATATTTT.

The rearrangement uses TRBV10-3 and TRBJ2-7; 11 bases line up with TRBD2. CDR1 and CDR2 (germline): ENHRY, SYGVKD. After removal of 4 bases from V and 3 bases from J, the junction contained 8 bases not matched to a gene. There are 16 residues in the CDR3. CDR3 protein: CAISGPQLAGGYEQYF. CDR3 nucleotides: TGTGCCATCAGTGGTCCTCAGCTAGCGGGGGGCTACGAGCAGTACTTC.

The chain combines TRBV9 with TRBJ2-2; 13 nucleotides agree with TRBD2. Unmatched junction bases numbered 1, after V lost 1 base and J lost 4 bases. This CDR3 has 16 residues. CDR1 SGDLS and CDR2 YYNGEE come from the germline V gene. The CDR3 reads CASSVTSGRVTGELFF. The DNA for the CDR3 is TGTGCCAGCAGCGTAACTAGCGGGAGGGTCACCGGGGAGCTGTTTTTT.

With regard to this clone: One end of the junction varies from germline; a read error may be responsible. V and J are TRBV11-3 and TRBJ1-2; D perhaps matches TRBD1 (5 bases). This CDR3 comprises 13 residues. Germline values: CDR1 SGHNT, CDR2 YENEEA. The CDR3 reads CASSLDGGARAYF. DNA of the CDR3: TGTGCCAGCAGCTTAGATGGAGGGGCCCGCGCCTATTTC.

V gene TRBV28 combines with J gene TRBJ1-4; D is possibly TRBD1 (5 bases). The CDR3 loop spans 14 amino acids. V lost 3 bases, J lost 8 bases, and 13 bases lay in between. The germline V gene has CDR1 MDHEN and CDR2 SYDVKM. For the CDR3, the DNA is TGTGCCAGCAGTTTGGGGGGGATCGGGGAAAAACTGTTTTTT. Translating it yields CASSLGGIGEKLFF.

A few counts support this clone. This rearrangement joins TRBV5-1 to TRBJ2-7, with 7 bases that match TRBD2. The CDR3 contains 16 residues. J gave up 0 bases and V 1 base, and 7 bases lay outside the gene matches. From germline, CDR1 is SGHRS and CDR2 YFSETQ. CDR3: CASSLTSSGFSYEQYF. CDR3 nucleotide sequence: TGCGCCAGCAGCTTGACCTCTAGCGGATTCTCCTACGAGCAGTACTTC.

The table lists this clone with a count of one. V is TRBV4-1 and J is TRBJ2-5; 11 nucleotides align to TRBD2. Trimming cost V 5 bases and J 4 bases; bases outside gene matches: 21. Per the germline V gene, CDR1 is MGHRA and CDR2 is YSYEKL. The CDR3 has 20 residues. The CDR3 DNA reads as TGCGCCAGCAGCACCCGCTCCGGGACTAGCGGATCCGGGGATGGAGAGACCCAGTACTTC. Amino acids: CASSTRSGTSGSGDGETQYF.

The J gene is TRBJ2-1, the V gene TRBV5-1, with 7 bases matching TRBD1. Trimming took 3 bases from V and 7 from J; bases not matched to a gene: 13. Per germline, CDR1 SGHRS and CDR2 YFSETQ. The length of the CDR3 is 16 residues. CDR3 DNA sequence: TGCGCCAGCAGCTCCATACAGGGGAAGACGGGGAATGAGCAGTTCTTC. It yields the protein CASSSIQGKTGNEQFF.

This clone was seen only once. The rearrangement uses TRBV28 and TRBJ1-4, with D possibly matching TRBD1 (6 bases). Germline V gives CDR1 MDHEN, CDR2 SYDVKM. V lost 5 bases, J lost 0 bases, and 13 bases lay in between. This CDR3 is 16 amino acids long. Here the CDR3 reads CASSPQQGPTNEKLFF. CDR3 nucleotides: TGTGCCAGCAGTCCACAACAGGGCCCAACTAATGAAAAACTGTTTTTT.